The 31 T cell receptor beta chains below all came from one sample that was sequenced in a study of regulatory T cells in long-lasting Graves disease. Through Arm-PCR of CDR3 regions and iRepertoire HTBI primers, TCR beta libraries were built. TCRdb used MiXCR to reprocess the multiplex PCR reads, holding one entry per CDR3 protein. The sample holds about 340,000 distinct CDR3 sequences; around a fifth are singletons and the top ten take about 29%. The time point is: persistent/refractory GD, antithyroid drugs over 5 years with positive TRAb. The TCR library was made from RNA extracted from PBMCs. This specimen was peripheral blood mononuclear cells (PBMCs), taken when the disease was refractory, from a patient treated with antithyroid drugs. The source of these receptors is a female donor with Graves disease.

J is TRBJ1-1 and V is TRBV18; TRBD1 agrees at 10 bases. Germline V gene data show CDR1 as KGHSH and CDR2 as LQKENI. The CDR3 runs to 15 residues. V lost 3 bases, J lost 6 bases, and 7 bases stayed unmatched. This chain's CDR3 is CASSPRQGALAEAFF. In DNA form, the CDR3 reads TGTGCCAGCTCACCCAGACAGGGGGCTCTCGCTGAAGCTTTCTTT.

This clonotype was seen at least ten times. The rearrangement uses TRBV28 and TRBJ2-4; D gene ambiguous. The CDR3 loop spans 16 amino acids. V was pared by 6 bases and J by 0 bases, with 15 bases between. Germline V gene sequence: CDR1 MDHEN, CDR2 SYDVKM. The CDR3 spells CASRKPTYIAKNIQYF. The CDR3 DNA follows: TGTGCCAGCAGGAAACCGACATATATAGCCAAAAACATTCAGTACTTC.

This clonotype was seen at least ten times. The chain combines TRBV29-1 with TRBJ2-5; tentatively, D is TRBD2 (5 bases). CDR1 SQVTM and CDR2 ANQGSEA come from the germline V gene. V gave up 6 bases and J gave up 1 base, with 15 bases separating them. This CDR3 contains 14 residues. The CDR3 DNA follows: TGCAGCGTGGTTATATGGACTCCCCAAGAGACCCAGTACTTC. Its translation: CSVVIWTPQETQYF.

This clonotype occurred many times. Mismatch with germline at one junction end may stem from a read error. The J gene is TRBJ2-7, the V gene TRBV10-2, with D perhaps matching TRBD2 (5 bases). This CDR3 spans 11 amino acids. CDR1 is WSHSY, CDR2 SAAADI, per germline. The CDR3 reads CASGISYEQYF. CDR3 in DNA: TGTGCCAGCGGTATCTCCTACGAGCAGTACTTC.

The V and J genes are TRBV29-1 and TRBJ1-1; the D is unclear. Trimming left V 3 bases short and J 4 bases short, with 6 bases between. This CDR3 has 11 amino acids. Germline V lookup: CDR1 SQVTM, CDR2 ANQGSEA. CDR3 sequence (DNA): TGCAGCGTTGACGAAGGCACTGAAGCTTTCTTT. This encodes CSVDEGTEAFF.

In this sample, this clonotype turned up many times. The chain combines TRBV10-3 with TRBJ1-2, with D maybe TRBD1 (5 bases). The CDR3 loop spans 14 amino acids. The germline V and J ends were trimmed by 6 bases and 2 bases, with 13 bases remaining between them. CDR1 ENHRY and CDR2 SYGVKD come from the germline V gene. The CDR3 spells CAIRKDTENYGYTF. The CDR3 nucleotides are TGTGCCATCAGGAAGGACACGGAGAACTATGGCTACACCTTC.

A note on this clonotype: A much larger clonotype is one base distant, so this may be a read error. The chain joins TRBV28 to TRBJ1-4, with TRBD1 matching over 7 bases. Germline V lookup: CDR1 MDHEN, CDR2 SYDVKM. The CDR3 is 15 amino acids. Here the CDR3 DNA reads TGTGCCAGCAGTTTACCCAGGGGGGTTGATGAAAGACTGTTTTTT. Protein sequence: CASSLPRGVDERLFF.

This clonotype was picked up many times. The rearrangement uses TRBV6-2 or TRBV6-3 and TRBJ1-2; a possible D gene is TRBD1 (6 bases). CDR3 size: 18 residues. Germline CDR1 MNHEY, CDR2 SVGEGT. Trimming stripped 4 bases from V and 8 bases from J, with 29 bases between. The CDR3 coding sequence is TGTGCCAGCAGTTTCGACCATCTTCGGCGCCGCTACAGGGAAGGCTACACCTTC. Amino acids: CASSFDHLRRRYREGYTF.

The gene calls are TRBV10-3 and TRBJ1-5; 9 nucleotides agree with TRBD1. The CDR3 loop spans 15 amino acids. CDR1 is ENHRY and CDR2 is SYGVKD in the germline V gene. Trimming at V came to 10 bases and at J to 2 bases, leaving 9 bases not matched to a gene. The CDR3, as DNA: TGTGCCACCCGCGGACAGGGGACGGGCAATCAGCCCCAGCATTTT. It yields the protein CATRGQGTGNQPQHF.

The V and J genes are TRBV15 and TRBJ1-4; maybe TRBD1 (5 bases). Germline V gene data show CDR1 as LNHNV and CDR2 as YYDKDF (reference sequence). The V and J ends lost 0 bases and 10 bases respectively, with 12 bases between them. The CDR3 runs 14 residues. CDR3 sequence: CATSRDGLGGKLFF. The CDR3 DNA follows: TGTGCCACCAGCAGAGATGGTTTGGGGGGAAAACTGTTTTTT. The full variable domain, in which reference TRBV15 and TRBJ1-4 provide the parts outside the CDR3, is DAMVIQNPRYQVTQFGKPVTLSCSQTLNHNVMYWYQQKSSQAPKLLFHYYDKDFNNEADTPDNFQSRRPNTSFCFLDIRSPGLGDTAMYLCATSRDGLGGKLFFGSGTQLSVL.

This clonotype has just a few counts. V usage is TRBV11-2 and J usage is TRBJ2-5, with no clear D. CDR3 length: 11 amino acids. V lost 2 bases and J 8 bases, leaving 6 bases between the germline ends. Germline-derived CDR1 and CDR2 are SGHAT and FQNNGV. The CDR3 loop is CASSLSPTQYF. In DNA, the CDR3 is TGTGCCAGCAGCTTATCCCCCACCCAGTACTTC.

The chain joins TRBV27 to TRBJ1-6; 12 bases map to TRBD1. This CDR3 region has 15 residues. Germline-derived CDR1 and CDR2 are MNHEY and SMNVEV (reference sequence). J gave up 5 bases and V 6 bases, and 2 bases lay outside the gene matches. The CDR3 region has the DNA TGTGCCAGCAGGGGACAGGGGGCCCATAATTCACCCCTCCACTTT. It is translated as CASRGQGAHNSPLHF.

This clonotype came up many times. This rearrangement joins TRBV29-1 to TRBJ2-7, with a possible D match to TRBD2 (6 bases). Germline assignment: CDR1 SQVTM and CDR2 ANQGSEA. CDR3 length equals 13 residues. The V end was cut by 1 base, the J end by 2 bases, with 9 bases between. The CDR3 is CSVEGGTTYEQYF. The CDR3 region has the DNA TGCAGCGTTGAAGGCGGGACCACCTACGAGCAGTACTTC.

This clonotype showed up just once. This chain connects TRBV19 to TRBJ1-5, with D unresolved. With 5 bases removed from V and 4 bases from J, the gap between germline ends came to 15 bases. CDR3 length: 15 amino acids. Germline CDR1 and CDR2: LNHDA and SQIVND (reference sequence). DNA of the CDR3: TGTGCCAGTAGTGTTACGCCAGGTACAAATCAGCCCCAGCATTTT. It yields the protein CASSVTPGTNQPQHF.

The chain uses TRBV12-3 or TRBV12-4 and TRBJ1-1, with TRBD1 matching 7 bases. This CDR3 spans 16 amino acids. J lost 3 bases, V lost 6 bases, and 13 bases had no gene match. The CDR3 DNA reads as TGTGCCAGCAGCTCCCGACAGGGACGTGGGGACACTGAAGCTTTCTTT. This encodes CASSSRQGRGDTEAFF.

In its sample, this clonotype was seen many times. This chain's CDR3 is CASSLALKGAPETQYF. CDR3 in DNA: TGTGCCAGCAGCTTAGCGCTCAAAGGGGCTCCAGAGACCCAGTACTTC. V is TRBV7-8 and J is TRBJ2-5; tentatively, D is TRBD1 (5 bases). The CDR3 consists of 16 residues. The V gene's germline CDR1 is SGHVS and CDR2 FQNEAQ. V was clipped by 0 bases and J by 4 bases, with 15 bases between them. The full variable domain, rest sourced from reference TRBV7-8 and TRBJ2-5, is GAGVSQSPRYKVAKRGQDVALRCDPISGHVSLFWYQQALGQGPEFLTYFQNEAQLDKSGLPSDRFFAERPEGSVSTLKIQRTQQEDSAVYLCASSLALKGAPETQYFGPGTRLLVL.

This sequence joins TRBV7-2 and TRBJ2-2; D not resolved. The CDR3 is 14 amino acids. The germline V and J ends were trimmed by 5 bases and 9 bases, with 16 bases remaining between them. Looked up from germline, CDR1 is SGHTA and CDR2 is FQGNSA. The CDR3 loop reads CASSPDRSGRELFF. In DNA form, the CDR3 reads TGTGCCAGCAGCCCTGACCGCTCCGGACGGGAGCTGTTTTTT.

This chain links TRBV29-1 with TRBJ2-3; the match to TRBD2 covers 7 bases. The CDR3 extends over 12 amino acids. V was pared by 3 bases and J by 5 bases, with 2 bases of the junction left unmatched. Per germline, CDR1 SQVTM and CDR2 ANQGSEA. In nucleotides, the CDR3 is TGCAGCGTTGAGGTAGCGGGAGATACGCAGTATTTT. Its translation is CSVEVAGDTQYF.

The table lists this clonotype with a few counts. This chain connects TRBV5-1 to TRBJ2-1; 10 bases fit TRBD2. The germline CDR1 and CDR2 sequences are SGHRS and YFSETQ. This CDR3 spans 14 amino acids. V dropped 5 bases and J dropped 8; count of bases not matched to a gene: 7. CDR3 region: CASRSSGSVDEQFF. CDR3 coding DNA: TGCGCCAGCAGATCTAGCGGGAGTGTCGATGAGCAGTTCTTC.

Comments on this clonotype: A read error may account for a junction end that differs from germline. The CDR3 protein is CASSPRTGGQEAQYF. Here the CDR3 DNA reads TGTGCCAGCTCACCACGAACAGGAGGACAAGAGGCCCAGTACTTC. J is TRBJ2-5 and V is TRBV18; D could derive from TRBD1 or TRBD2 (5 bases each). The CDR3 length is 15 residues. Germline V CDR1 and CDR2: KGHSH, LQKENI. Combining the CDR3 with reference TRBV18 and TRBJ2-5 gives the whole variable domain NAGVMQNPRHLVRRRGQEARLRCSPMKGHSHVYWYRQLPEEGLKFMVYLQKENIIDESGMPKERFSAEFPKEGPSILRIQQVVRGDSAAYFCASSPRTGGQEAQYFGPGTRLLVL.

For this clonotype: Compared with germline, one end of the junction differs, possibly owing to a read error. V usage is TRBV2 and J usage is TRBJ1-6, with TRBD1 matching 7 bases. Per germline, CDR1 SNHLY and CDR2 FYNNEI. This CDR3 has 15 amino acids. The CDR3 here is CASTNRPGGGSPLRF. The CDR3 DNA reads as TGTGCCAGCACCAACCGGCCAGGGGGAGGTTCACCCCTCCGCTTT. The whole variable domain, filled in from reference TRBV2 and TRBJ1-6, reads EPEVTQTPSHQVTQMGQEVILRCVPISNHLYFYWYRQILGQKVEFLVSFYNNEISEKSEIFDDQFSVERPDGSNFTLKIRSTKLEDSAMYFCASTNRPGGGSPLRFGNGTRLTVT.

This rearrangement joins TRBV28 to TRBJ1-2; 10 bases match TRBD1. V dropped 8 bases and J dropped 5; count of bases not matched to a gene: 20. Germline V gives CDR1 MDHEN, CDR2 SYDVKM. The CDR3 has 18 amino acids. This CDR3 is CASGPSRDRGVQGYGYTF. CDR3 DNA: TGTGCCAGCGGACCCTCCCGGGACAGGGGCGTCCAAGGGTATGGCTACACCTTC.

Ten or more counts support this clonotype. The V and J genes are TRBV5-6 and TRBJ1-4, with TRBD1 as a possible D gene (6 bases). V shed 1 base and J shed 13 bases, with 20 bases lying between them. The CDR3 consists of 15 residues. The germline gives CDR1 SGHDT, CDR2 YYEEEE. The CDR3: CASSLRVSPGQTLFF. Written as DNA, the CDR3 is TGTGCCAGCAGCTTGCGTGTGTCTCCGGGACAAACACTGTTTTTT.

The gene calls are TRBV20-1 and TRBJ2-2, with D possibly matching TRBD2 (5 bases). Germline CDR1 reads DFQATT; CDR2 reads SNEGSKA (reference sequence). This CDR3 is built from 17 residues. Trimming shortened V by 0 bases and J by 1 base, and 15 bases separated the two germline ends. CDR3 bases: TGCAGTGCTAGAGATCCCCAATGGAGGAGGAACACCGGGGAGCTGTTTTTT. Translating gives CSARDPQWRRNTGELFF.

This clonotype was seen only a few times. A much larger clonotype is one base distant, so this may be a read error. The rearrangement links TRBV13 to TRBJ2-2; perhaps TRBD2 as D (6 bases). The CDR3 loop spans 12 amino acids. CDR1 PRHDT and CDR2 FYEKMQ come from the germline V gene (reference sequence). Written as DNA, the CDR3 is TGTGCCAGCAGCTTAGTCACCGGGGGGCTGTTTTTT. Amino acids: CASSLVTGGLFF.

V usage is TRBV18 and J usage is TRBJ1-5; D is unclear. Trimming stripped 3 bases from V and 2 bases from J, with 8 bases between. Germline V gene sequence: CDR1 KGHSH, CDR2 LQKENI. The CDR3 totals 14 residues. The CDR3 sequence is CASSPGAGNQPQHF. The CDR3 nucleotides read TGTGCCAGCTCACCGGGAGCTGGCAATCAGCCCCAGCATTTT.

This clonotype came up a few times. V gene TRBV20-1 combines with J gene TRBJ1-1; D gene uncertain. Trimming shortened V by 2 bases and J by 0 bases, and 13 bases separated the two germline ends. Germline CDR1 DFQATT, CDR2 SNEGSKA (reference sequence). CDR3 length: 15 residues. The CDR3 DNA is TGCAGTGCTAGATCCAGGATCCACATGAACACTGAAGCTTTCTTT. Translating it yields CSARSRIHMNTEAFF.

The gene calls are TRBV7-6 and TRBJ2-7, with 7 bases matching TRBD1. Germline loops: CDR1 SGHVS, CDR2 FNYEAQ. The V gene end was trimmed by 2 bases and the J gene end by 3 bases; junction bases not matched to a gene: 10. This CDR3 spans 16 amino acids. The CDR3 loop is CASSLSGDSINYEQYF. Written as DNA, the CDR3 is TGTGCCAGCAGCTTATCTGGGGACAGCATTAACTACGAGCAGTACTTC. The variable domain in full, with the rest retrieved from reference TRBV7-6 and TRBJ2-7, is GAGVSQSPRYKVTKRGQDVALRCDPISGHVSLYWYRQALGQGPEFLTYFNYEAQQDKSGLPNDRFSAERPEGSISTLTIQRTEQRDSAMYRCASSLSGDSINYEQYFGPGTRLTVT.

This clonotype occurred many times. The chain joins TRBV20-1 to TRBJ1-5; possible D gene TRBD1, 5 bases. CDR1 and CDR2 from the germline V gene are DFQATT and SNEGSKA (reference sequence). This CDR3 has 17 residues. V gave up 0 bases and J gave up 0 bases, with 15 bases separating them. Here the CDR3 reads CSARDWARVYSNQPQHF. CDR3 in DNA: TGCAGTGCTAGAGATTGGGCCAGGGTTTATAGCAATCAGCCCCAGCATTTT.

This clonotype has ten or more counts. V is TRBV7-2 and J is TRBJ1-2; D gene uncertain. Germline-derived CDR1 and CDR2 are SGHTA and FQGNSA. This CDR3 region has 15 residues. Trimming shortened V by 4 bases and J by 0 bases, and 12 bases separated the two germline ends. CDR3 loop: CASSWRTGANYGYTF. The CDR3 nucleotides are TGTGCCAGCAGCTGGCGGACTGGAGCTAACTATGGCTACACCTTC.

This clonotype appeared many times. The chain has TRBV28 and TRBJ1-5; D ambiguous. Germline CDR1 reads MDHEN; CDR2 reads SYDVKM. With 1 base removed from V and 2 bases from J, the gap between germline ends came to 6 bases. The CDR3 runs to 14 residues. This chain's CDR3 is CASSLLPRNQPQHF. The CDR3 DNA reads as TGTGCCAGCAGTTTATTACCGCGCAATCAGCCCCAGCATTTT.